The T cell receptor (beta chain) described here comes from a study of identical twins. Trimming stripped 0 bases from V and 4 bases from J, with 6 bases between. CDR3 length: 13 amino acids. CDR1 and CDR2 from the germline V gene are ENHRY and SYGVKD. TCRdb reprocessed the 5' RACE reads with MiXCR, giving one entry per CDR3 protein. This table holds approximately 500,000 distinct CDR3 sequences, roughly 26% found once. This same sample was also taken into another study, of T cells expressing NK-cell markers.

This chain connects TRBV10-3 to TRBJ1-2; D gene ambiguous. The receptor was isolated from a woman under 30 in good health. Sequences were obtained from CD4+ T cells sorted from blood. The CDR3 nucleotides read TGTGCCATCAGTGAGTCGACTATCTATGGCTACACCTTC. Translating it yields CAISESTIYGYTF.